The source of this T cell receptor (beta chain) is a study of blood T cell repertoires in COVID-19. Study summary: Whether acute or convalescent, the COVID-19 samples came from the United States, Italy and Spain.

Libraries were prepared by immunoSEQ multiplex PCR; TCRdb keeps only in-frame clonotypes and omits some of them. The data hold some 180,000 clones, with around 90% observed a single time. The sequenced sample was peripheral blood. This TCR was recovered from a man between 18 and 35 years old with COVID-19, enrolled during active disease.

CDR3 bases: TGTGCCAGCAGTTTGACCGGACAGGGGGTAAACGAGCAGTACTTC. This gives the protein CASSLTGQGVNEQYF. The chain is built from TRBV28 and TRBJ2-7; TRBD1 aligns across 10 bases. Germline lookup yields CDR1 MDHEN and CDR2 SYDVKM. Trimming removed 3 bases from V and 5 bases from J; junction bases left unmatched: 7. This CDR3 is built from 15 residues.